This TCR beta chain came from a study of cytomegalovirus exposure and HLA in healthy donors. Study-wide results and limits: Of the V segments, some could not be distinguished, including TRBV6-2 and TRBV6-3, and were excluded. CMV serostatus was the sole immune exposure information available.

With respect to this clone: Its antigen is undetermined.

The donors (healthy individuals) were bone marrow donors. The PCR made use of 60 Vbeta and 13 Jbeta primers. The repertoire was sequenced with immunoSEQ multiplex PCR; TCRdb's copy has only in-frame clones and lacks some. Its listing shows more than 95,000 clones. The germline CDR1 and CDR2 sequences are GTSNPN and SVGIG (reference sequence). The CDR3 totals 15 residues. The junction had 7 bases not matched to a gene; V was cut back by 3 bases and J by 2 bases. Sequenced material: PBMCs. The V and J genes are TRBV30 and TRBJ2-7; 10 bases fit TRBD2. This receptor was taken from a man in his forties in good health and CMV-seronegative. CDR3 nucleotides: TGTGCCTGGAGGCCTCGGACTAGCGGCCCCTACGAGCAGTACTTC. Protein sequence: CAWRPRTSGPYEQYF.